Listed below are T cell receptor beta chains from one sample, sequenced in a study of memory CD4+ T cells and cytomegalovirus serostatus. Measured with immunoSEQ multiplex PCR; TCRdb has only the in-frame clones, and not every one. Of 70,000 to 95,000 clones listed, around 80% are singletons. Sequencing was performed on memory CD4+ T cells from blood. These receptors were obtained from an adult in good health and CMV-seronegative. CDR3s include the opening cysteine and the closing phenylalanine or tryptophan. The D gene is left open where the match is weak. Only part of the rows carry a size: once, few, many, or a class if the clone is expanded.

TRBJ2-3 13 NA TRBV2 NA CASSAGGTDTQYF TGTGCCAGCAGTGCAGGGGGCACAGATACGCAGTATTTT
TRBJ2-5 12 NA TRBV7-3 NA CASSLQGGTQYF TGTGCCAGCAGCTTACAGGGAGGGACCCAGTACTTC
TRBJ2-7 14 NA TRBV18 TRBD1 CASSPDGTGGEQYF TGTGCCAGCTCACCGGACGGGACAGGGGGCGAGCAGTACTTC
TRBJ1-4 14 NA TRBV18 NA CASFSGGAGEKLFF TGTGCCAGCTTTTCGGGGGGGGCCGGAGAAAAACTGTTTTTT
TRBJ1-1 12 NA TRBV2 NA CASRRAVPIAFF TGTGCCAGCAGACGGGCGGTCCCTATAGCTTTCTTT
TRBJ1-2 15 NA TRBV5-4 TRBD1 CASSRRQGGNYGYTF TGTGCCAGCAGCAGAAGACAGGGGGGCAACTATGGCTACACCTTC
TRBJ2-7 16 NA TRBV5-1 NA CASSPNPSGPSYEQYF TGCGCCAGCAGCCCTAACCCCTCAGGGCCCTCCTACGAGCAGTACTTC
TRBJ1-4 15 once TRBV7-2 TRBD1 CASSFPTGGREKLFF TGTGCCAGCAGCTTCCCCACAGGGGGACGCGAAAAACTGTTTTTT
TRBJ2-7 16 NA TRBV29-1 NA CSVRVRSGQLSYEQYF TGCAGCGTCCGCGTTCGATCGGGCCAGCTATCCTACGAGCAGTACTTC
TRBJ1-1 11 NA TRBV30 NA CAWTRDTEAFF TGTGCCTGGACCAGGGACACTGAAGCTTTCTTT
TRBJ1-5 16 NA TRBV2 NA CASSSQTGGGNQPQHF TGTGCCAGCAGTTCCCAGACCGGAGGGGGCAATCAGCCCCAGCATTTT
TRBJ2-5 13 once TRBV7-9 TRBD2 CASSGTIQETQYF TGTGCCAGCAGCGGGACTATACAAGAGACCCAGTACTTC
TRBJ1-1 16 NA TRBV5-4 TRBD1 CASSSGGAGMNTEAFF TGTGCCAGCAGCTCAGGGGGCGCGGGGATGAACACTGAAGCTTTCTTT
TRBJ2-4 19 NA TRBV4-1 TRBD2 CASSQEASGGAEAKNIQYF TGCGCCAGCAGCCAAGAGGCTAGCGGGGGCGCGGAGGCCAAAAACATTCAGTACTTC
TRBJ2-1 17 NA TRBV5-1 NA CASSLWLAGGSYNEQFF TGCGCCAGCAGCTTGTGGCTAGCCGGAGGATCCTACAATGAGCAGTTCTTC
TRBJ2-6 13 NA TRBV30 NA CAWRHSGANVLTF TGTGCCTGGAGGCACTCTGGGGCCAACGTCCTGACTTTC
TRBJ1-2 15 once TRBV10-3 NA CATYLSADPNYGYTF TGTGCCACCTATCTTTCTGCAGACCCGAACTATGGCTACACCTTC
TRBJ2-1 15 few TRBV7-3 TRBD2 CASSLGGGAVNEQFF TGTGCCAGCAGCTTAGGCGGGGGGGCCGTCAATGAGCAGTTCTTC
TRBJ1-2 17 NA TRBV19 NA CASSIGGPQAWTLGYTF TGTGCCAGTAGTATCGGAGGGCCACAGGCTTGGACCCTTGGCTACACCTTC
TRBJ1-1 13 few TRBV7-3 TRBD1 CASKQGVNTEAFF TGTGCCAGCAAACAGGGGGTGAACACTGAAGCTTTCTTT
TRBJ1-1 16 once TRBV18 NA CASSPPSGQQNTEAFF TGTGCCAGCTCACCACCATCAGGACAGCAGAACACTGAAGCTTTCTTT
TRBJ1-2 15 NA TRBV19 TRBD1 CASSTSSRQGRGYTF TGTGCCAGTAGTACCTCCAGCCGACAGGGACGTGGCTACACCTTC
TRBJ2-5 13 NA TRBV7-8 NA CASSLAQQETQYF TGTGCCAGCAGCTTAGCCCAACAAGAGACCCAGTACTTC
TRBJ2-7 12 once TRBV29-1 NA CSVVYQDYEQYF TGCAGCGTTGTTTACCAAGACTACGAGCAGTACTTC
TRBJ2-5 15 NA TRBV19 TRBD2 CASSIERGVRETQYF TGTGCCAGTAGTATAGAACGGGGGGTCCGGGAGACCCAGTACTTC
TRBJ1-2 16 NA TRBV19 NA CASIPQGGDSSYGYTF TGTGCCAGTATCCCACAGGGCGGCGACTCCTCCTATGGCTACACCTTC
TRBJ2-5 15 NA TRBV6-5 NA CASSYGSVGGETQYF TGTGCCAGCAGTTACGGCTCGGTAGGGGGAGAGACCCAGTACTTC
TRBJ2-1 13 NA TRBV6-4 TRBD1 CASSELQGAEQFF TGTGCCAGCAGTGAGCTCCAGGGGGCGGAGCAGTTCTTC
TRBJ2-7 14 once TRBV6-6 TRBD1 CASSSGQGTGEQYF TGTGCCAGCAGTTCAGGACAGGGTACTGGCGAGCAGTACTTC
TRBJ1-6 13 NA TRBV6-4 NA CASRANKGSPLHF TGTGCCAGCAGAGCCAACAAAGGTTCACCCCTCCACTTT
TRBJ2-7 13 NA TRBV6-5 TRBD1 CASNLGGSREQYF TGTGCCAGCAATCTAGGGGGCTCACGCGAGCAGTACTTC
TRBJ1-2 11 NA TRBV30 NA CAWSPRLYYTF TGTGCCTGGAGTCCGCGGCTTTACTACACCTTC
TRBJ2-6 15 NA TRBV2 NA CASSDRNSGANVLTF TGTGCCAGCAGTGACAGGAACTCTGGGGCCAACGTCCTGACTTTC
TRBJ1-3 15 NA TRBV6-1 NA CASSVDNFPGNTIYF TGTGCCAGCAGTGTAGATAATTTCCCTGGAAACACCATATATTTT
TRBJ1-5 15 NA TRBV12-5 NA CASASGVNSNQPQHF TGTGCTAGTGCCTCGGGGGTGAATAGCAATCAGCCCCAGCATTTT
TRBJ1-5 12 NA TRBV27 NA CASSSGAGPQHF TGTGCCAGCAGTTCCGGGGCGGGGCCCCAGCATTTT
TRBJ1-4 15 NA TRBV5-1 TRBD1 CASSSGQGGREKLFF TGCGCCAGCAGCTCCGGACAGGGAGGGCGCGAAAAACTGTTTTTT
TRBJ2-5 13 NA TRBV5-1 NA CASGRAEQETQYF TGCGCCAGCGGACGGGCGGAGCAAGAGACCCAGTACTTC
TRBJ2-1 14 few TRBV5-1 NA CASSAVTLGNEQFF TGCGCCAGCAGCGCTGTGACTCTTGGTAATGAGCAGTTCTTC
TRBJ1-1 11 NA TRBV5-6 NA CASRQGPEAFF TGTGCCAGCAGACAGGGCCCTGAAGCTTTCTTT
TRBJ2-6 18 NA TRBV27 TRBD1 CASSLRTGARSGANVLTF TGTGCCAGCAGTTTAAGGACAGGGGCACGCTCTGGGGCCAACGTCCTGACTTTC